The rows below give T cell receptor beta chains drawn from one sample of a study of T cell repertoires in cytomegalovirus infection. These TCRs are of unknown antigen specificity. One entry per CDR3 protein, called by TCRdb with MiXCR from the reads. The sample includes about 52,000 distinct CDR3 sequences, around a fifth of them seen just once. Sequences were derived from CD8+ T cells from cultured PBMCs, sampled from culture after CMV antigen stimulation. The source of these receptors is a human donor in good health (CMV status not recorded). Some clones in this sample may be carry-over from other donors' samples. Both conserved end residues are part of each CDR3. The D gene is left open where the match is weak. Size values are once, few and many counts, or a class for expanded clones, and some rows have none.

v_call	cdr3_length	j_call	d_call	clone_size	cdr3_nt	cdr3_aa
TRBV7-3	15	TRBJ2-3	TRBD2	-	TGTGCCAGCAGCCTTACTAGCGGGGCAACAGATACGCAGTATTTT	CASSLTSGATDTQYF
TRBV7-9	15	TRBJ2-7	-	few	TGTGCCAGCAGCTTAGCATGGGGGAGCTCCTACGAGCAGTACTTC	CASSLAWGSSYEQYF
TRBV27	15	TRBJ1-2	TRBD1	-	TGTGCCAGCAGTCCGCGGCAGGGGGCTAACTATGGCTACACCTTC	CASSPRQGANYGYTF
TRBV27	13	TRBJ2-6	-	-	TGTGCCACCGGCTTTTCTGGGGCCAACGTCCTGACTTTC	CATGFSGANVLTF
TRBV6-2/TRBV6-3	14	TRBJ2-7	TRBD1	few	TGTGCCAGCAGTTACCCCGGGCAGGGGGACGAGCAGTACTTC	CASSYPGQGDEQYF
TRBV7-2	16	TRBJ2-7	TRBD1	few	TGTGCCAGCAGCCCGCCGACAGGGGCTAGTTCCTACGAGCAGTACTTC	CASSPPTGASSYEQYF
TRBV5-4	14	TRBJ1-1	-	-	TGTGCCAGCAGCCAATGGACCTCTTGGGATGAAGCTTTCTTT	CASSQWTSWDEAFF
TRBV7-7	13	TRBJ2-7	-	-	TGTGCCAGCAGCTTAGTCCTTTGGGACGAGCAGTACTTC	CASSLVLWDEQYF
TRBV15	15	TRBJ2-7	TRBD1	-	TGTGCCACCAGACGGGACAGGGGGAGCTCCTACGAGCAGTACTTC	CATRRDRGSSYEQYF
TRBV2	12	TRBJ2-7	-	-	TGTGCCAGCAGTGGGACCCGCTACGAGCAGTACTTC	CASSGTRYEQYF
TRBV7-3	15	TRBJ2-5	-	-	TGTGCCAGCAGCCCCAGTGGAGCGGTCCAAGAGACCCAGTACTTC	CASSPSGAVQETQYF
TRBV7-9	13	TRBJ2-1	-	few	TGTGCCAGCAGCTTCACTCAGTACAATGAGCAGTTCTTC	CASSFTQYNEQFF
TRBV6-2/TRBV6-3	12	TRBJ1-1	-	-	TGTGCCAGCAGTTACCCCGTCACTGAAGCTTTCTTT	CASSYPVTEAFF
TRBV6-2/TRBV6-3	15	TRBJ2-7	-	-	TGTGCCAGCAGTCTCCGGGACGGGATGTCCTACGAGCAGTACTTC	CASSLRDGMSYEQYF
TRBV28	12	TRBJ2-1	-	-	TGTGCCAGCAGTGCTATCGCGGGTGAGCAGTTCTTC	CASSAIAGEQFF
TRBV4-1	15	TRBJ2-7	-	few	TGCGCCAGCAGCCTAGAAACAGGTTTCTCCTACGAGCAGTACTTC	CASSLETGFSYEQYF
TRBV7-2	18	TRBJ1-3	-	-	TGTGCCAGCAGCTCGCACCAAAGAGGGTCAGGCTCTGGAAACACCATATATTTT	CASSSHQRGSGSGNTIYF
TRBV11-1	14	TRBJ2-1	TRBD1	-	TGTGCCAGCAGCTTAGGACAGGGATATCCTGAGCAGTTCTTC	CASSLGQGYPEQFF
TRBV4-2	14	TRBJ2-7	-	few	TGTGCCAGCAGCCATCCGGGACGCCCCTACGAGCAGTACTTC	CASSHPGRPYEQYF
TRBV4-1	15	TRBJ1-1	-	few	TGCGCCAGCAGCCAAGGCAGGGGTGAGGTCACTGAAGCTTTCTTT	CASSQGRGEVTEAFF